This T cell receptor beta chain was found in a study of beta chain features in type 1 diabetes. Trimming left V 5 bases short and J 8 bases short, with 19 bases between. Germline V gene data show CDR1 as SGHTA and CDR2 as FQGNSA. The CDR3 spans 14 residues. As every portion of the isolated RNA was reverse transcribed, the sequencing read expressed TCRB transcripts. TCRdb's table, derived via immunoSEQ multiplex PCR, lists solely in-frame clones and lacks some. Here the sample spans 300,000 to 350,000 clones, roughly 8% being singletons. On this clone: Its target is unknown.

Whole-study results and caveats: Among patients with Type 1 diabetes, TCRB CDR3s were moderately but significantly shorter in every one of the four CD4+ subsets.

The rearrangement links TRBV7-2 to TRBJ2-7; a possible D gene is TRBD2 (7 bases). The TCR originated in a woman aged 18-29 years in good health. Sequencing was done on a sample of central memory CD4+ T cells from blood. The CDR3 loop is CASSLGGGGPKQYF. The CDR3 bases are TGTGCCAGCAGCCTTGGAGGGGGAGGGCCAAAGCAGTACTTC. Based on the CDR3 plus reference TRBV7-2 and TRBJ2-7, the full variable domain is GAGVSQSPSNKVTEKGKDVELRCDPISGHTALYWYRQSLGQGLEFLIYFQGNSAPDKSGLPSDRFSAERTGGSVSTLTIQRTQQEDSAVYLCASSLGGGGPKQYFGPGTRLTVT.